This T cell receptor (beta chain) was recovered during a study of blood T cell repertoires in COVID-19. Study-wide background: PBMCs, B-cell-depleted T cells, or T cells were the source of the cDNA or gDNA that made up the material.

While infection was still active, Seattle patients were enrolled and then followed longitudinally. In the original processing: Quantification of nucleated cells was approximated via reference gene primer amplification. The assay was immunoSEQ multiplex PCR, and TCRdb's table has in-frame clones only and misses some. For V, J and clone size, that table is used; D and trimming come from the DNA. The repertoire holds a few hundred thousand clones, with approximately 85% as singletons. Trimming left V 2 bases short and J 8 bases short, with 16 bases between. This CDR3 spans 16 amino acids. Germline V gene data show CDR1 as MNHNS and CDR2 as SASEGT.

Sample: peripheral blood. V and J are TRBV6-1 and TRBJ1-6; D is possibly TRBD1 (5 bases). This receptor was taken from a human donor with COVID-19, enrolled during active disease. The donor label of this sample is uncertain. DNA of the CDR3: TGTGCCAGCAGTGAAAACCACAGGCAAAGGGATTCACCCCTCCACTTT. Residues: CASSENHRQRDSPLHF.